Listed below are T cell receptor beta chains from one sample, sequenced in a study of blood T cells in healthy people across ages. MiXCR was run by TCRdb on the 5' RACE reads, yielding one entry per CDR3 protein. The sample shows 1.5 million to 2 million distinct CDR3 sequences, about 31% of them seen only once. The sequenced sample consisted of blood. Receptors were obtained from a woman aged 25 to 39 in good health. Both conserved end residues are part of each CDR3. The D gene is left open where the match is weak. Clone sizes are given selectively: once, few, many, or a class where the clone is expanded.

>.|.|TRBJ2-1|TRBV15
TGTGCCACCAGCAGAGATCTAGCCGGGGGCAATGAGCAGTTCTTC
CATSRDLAGGNEQFF
>.|TRBD2|TRBJ2-3|TRBV9
TGTGCCAGCAGCGTAGGTCTAGCGGGGGTCGGTATAACAGATACGCAGTATTTT
CASSVGLAGVGITDTQYF
>.|TRBD1|TRBJ1-2|TRBV11-2
TGTGCCAGCAGCTTCCATTCCGGGACAGGGAGTTATGGCTACACCTTC
CASSFHSGTGSYGYTF
>.|.|TRBJ1-2|TRBV9
TGTGCCAGCAGCGCCAGACAACAGGCTGGTAGATATGGCTACACCTTC
CASSARQQAGRYGYTF
>.|TRBD2|TRBJ2-1|TRBV7-9
TGTGCCAGCAGCTTAGTCTCGCTAGCGGACTACAATGAGCAGTTCTTC
CASSLVSLADYNEQFF
>.|TRBD2|TRBJ2-1|TRBV28
TGTGCCAGCAGTTCCCCGGCTAGCGGGAGTTCCTACAATGAGCAGTTCTTC
CASSSPASGSSYNEQFF
>few|TRBD2|TRBJ2-1|TRBV29-1
TGCAGCGTCCCTAGGGGGCCGACTAGCGGGGGGACGGGGGCCAATGAGCAGTTCTTC
CSVPRGPTSGGTGANEQFF
>.|.|TRBJ2-3|TRBV9
TGTGCCAGCAGCGTAGACGGCGGGTATGGAGATACGCAGTATTTT
CASSVDGGYGDTQYF
>few|.|TRBJ2-1|TRBV5-6
TGTGCCAGCAGCTTGGGCGGAAAGCAGTTCTTC
CASSLGGKQFF
>.|.|TRBJ2-1|TRBV20-1
TGCAGTGCAGATCCCGGGCTGGACGGTGAGCAGTTCTTC
CSADPGLDGEQFF
>.|.|TRBJ1-1|TRBV7-6
TGTGCCAGCAGCTTATCAGGGTTAGGGAAGACTGAAGCTTTCTTT
CASSLSGLGKTEAFF
>.|.|TRBJ2-1|TRBV9
TGTGCCAGCAGCCAAGACGGGGATCAATACAATGAGCAGTTCTTC
CASSQDGDQYNEQFF
>.|.|TRBJ1-5|TRBV24-1
TGTGCCACCAGTGTCCGGCCCGGGGGGGAAAGCAGTCAGCCCCAGCATTTT
CATSVRPGGESSQPQHF
>many|.|TRBJ2-6|TRBV5-1
TGCGCCAGCAGCCCCGGGGGGGCCAACGTCCTGACTTTC
CASSPGGANVLTF
>few|.|TRBJ2-3|TRBV7-2
TGTGCCAGCAGCTCCGCCCTCTCGGATACGCAGTATTTT
CASSSALSDTQYF
>few|.|TRBJ2-1|TRBV3-1
TGTGCCAGCAGCCAAGGGGGGAGCAATGAGCAGTTCTTC
CASSQGGSNEQFF
>.|.|TRBJ2-1|TRBV29-1
TGCAGCGTTGATCGGACAATGCTAGGATATACAACCGTAAATGGGCAGTTCTTC
CSVDRTMLGYTTVNGQFF
>few|TRBD1|TRBJ2-5|TRBV12-3/TRBV12-4
TGTGCCAGCAGTTCACAGGGGTGGCGGGAGACCCAGTACTTC
CASSSQGWRETQYF
>few|.|TRBJ2-1|TRBV4-2
TGTGCCAGCAGCCAAGAACCGCGGGTCCTGGACAATGAGCAGTTCTTC
CASSQEPRVLDNEQFF
>few|TRBD2|TRBJ2-3|TRBV12-5
TGTGCTAGTGGTTTGGCGGGGGGGTTGGATACGCAGTATTTT
CASGLAGGLDTQYF
>.|TRBD2|TRBJ2-5|TRBV3-1
TGTGCCAGCAACCAAGATTTGAGCGGGGGACAAGAGACCCTGTACTTC
CASNQDLSGGQETLYF
>few|.|TRBJ1-2|TRBV6-2/TRBV6-3
TGTGCCAGCAGTTACTCACCGGGGGGAAACTATGGCTACACCTTC
CASSYSPGGNYGYTF
>.|.|TRBJ1-6|TRBV6-1
TGTGCCAGCAGTGAAAATAGGGATTCACCCCTCCACTTT
CASSENRDSPLHF
>.|TRBD2|TRBJ2-1|TRBV9
TGTGCCAGCAGCGTAGCATTAGGAGCGGGGGGGCGCAATGAGCAGTTCTTC
CASSVALGAGGRNEQFF
>.|TRBD2|TRBJ2-7|TRBV28
TGTGCCAGCAGCTACCCAGGGACTAGCGGGATCAACGAGCAGTACTTC
CASSYPGTSGINEQYF
>.|TRBD2|TRBJ2-7|TRBV5-1
TGCGCCAGCAGCTTGGGCGGGACTAGCTTATTTGAGCAGTACTTC
CASSLGGTSLFEQYF
>many|.|TRBJ2-3|TRBV5-5
TGTGCCAGCAGCTTGGGGGGGGACACAGATACGCAGTATTTT
CASSLGGDTDTQYF
>few|.|TRBJ1-2|TRBV7-2
TGTGCCAGCAGCTTAGAGCCCACCCTGGAGAACTATGGCTACACCTTC
CASSLEPTLENYGYTF